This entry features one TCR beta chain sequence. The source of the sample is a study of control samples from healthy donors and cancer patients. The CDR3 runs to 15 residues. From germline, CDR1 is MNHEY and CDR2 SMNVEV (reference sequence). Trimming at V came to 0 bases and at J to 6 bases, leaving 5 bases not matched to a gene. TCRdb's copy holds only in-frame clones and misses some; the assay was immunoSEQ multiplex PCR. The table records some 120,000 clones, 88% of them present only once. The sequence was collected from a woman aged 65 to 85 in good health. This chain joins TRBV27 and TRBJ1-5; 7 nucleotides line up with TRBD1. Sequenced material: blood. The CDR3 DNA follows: TGTGCCAGCAGTTTATCGGCAGGGGGTGCTCAGCCCCAGCATTTT. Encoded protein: CASSLSAGGAQPQHF.